This T cell receptor beta chain was captured in a study of blood T cells in healthy people across ages. The germline gives CDR1 SQVTM, CDR2 ANQGSEA. After removal of 4 bases from V and 6 bases from J, the junction contained 8 bases not matched to a gene. CDR3 length: 16 residues. Then a second PCR, running roughly 6 to 11 cycles, was carried out with a sample-barcoded 5' primer and a J-beta primer mix. TCRdb used MiXCR to reprocess the 5' RACE reads, holding one entry per CDR3 protein. In the table there are over 300,000 distinct CDR3 sequences, about 49% of which are singletons. The rearrangement links TRBV29-1 to TRBJ2-3, with TRBD2 matching 15 bases. Source material: blood. This sequence originates from a man aged 55 to 70 in good health. CDR3 loop: CSVVPRTSGGADTQYF. In DNA, the CDR3 is TGCAGCGTTGTCCCCCGGACTAGCGGGGGGGCGGATACGCAGTATTTT.